This entry describes one T cell receptor (beta chain). Antigen: not known. The method was immunoSEQ multiplex PCR; TCRdb's version includes in-frame clones alone and lacks a portion of them. The sample contains some 1,600,000 clones, around 98% of which appear only once. The CD4+ fraction was divided into a CD45RA+ naive subset and a CD45RA-negative memory subset. V shed 1 base and J shed 1 base, with 14 bases lying between them. The germline V gene has CDR1 LNHDA and CDR2 SQIVND (reference sequence). The CDR3 is 17 residues long. This sample is part of a study of shared clonotypes between healthy human individuals. The wider study: Plates per donor: three CD4 naive, three CD4 memory, two CD8 naive, one CD8 memory.

Study-level results: The generation probabilities recorded for non-shared clonotypes fell below those of clonotypes shared by all four donors.

This chain connects TRBV19 to TRBJ1-5; maybe TRBD1 (6 bases). The receptor was derived from a man aged 30 to 45 in good health. Sequencing input: naive CD4+ T cells sorted from blood. Subset specified: CD45RA+ positively selected. In DNA, the CDR3 is TGTGCCAGTAGTATAGTCCGAAACAGGGTGAGCAATCAGCCCCAGCATTTT. Encoded protein: CASSIVRNRVSNQPQHF.